The rows below give T cell receptor beta chains drawn from one sample of a study of memory CD4+ T cells and cytomegalovirus serostatus. Generated by immunoSEQ multiplex PCR, the TCRdb table keeps only in-frame clones and is missing some. Of about 60,000 clones in the sample, over 60% were seen once. The sample was memory CD4+ T cells from blood. The source of these receptors is an adult in good health and CMV-seronegative. CDR3s include the opening cysteine and the closing phenylalanine or tryptophan. A D gene is named only where the DNA matches it firmly. The size field is filled for only some rows; it gives once, few, many or a size class.

clone_size j_call d_call v_call cdr3_nt cdr3_aa
NA TRBJ1-2 NA TRBV29-1 TGCAGCGTTGAAGGGGACACCAACTATGGCTACACCTTC CSVEGDTNYGYTF
NA TRBJ2-5 NA TRBV28 TGTGCCAGCAGCAAGACAGATCCCCAAGAGACCCAGTACTTC CASSKTDPQETQYF
NA TRBJ2-4 TRBD1 TRBV19 TGTGCCAGACAGGGGGGAAACATTCAGTACTTC CARQGGNIQYF
NA TRBJ2-3 TRBD2 TRBV4-2 TGTGCCAGCAGCCAAGCTGGGACTAGCGGGAGCACAGATACGCAGTATTTT CASSQAGTSGSTDTQYF
few TRBJ1-1 NA TRBV30 TGTGCCTGGAGTCGAGGTTCGCGCACTGAAGCTTTCTTT CAWSRGSRTEAFF
few TRBJ1-1 TRBD1 TRBV2 TGTGCCAGAGGTGACAGGGGACGTCTGAACACTGAAGCTTTCTTT CARGDRGRLNTEAFF
NA TRBJ2-1 NA TRBV5-1 TGCGCCAGCAGCTCGAGGGGGGAACTGGAGAGGAATGAGCAGTTCTTC CASSSRGELERNEQFF
NA TRBJ1-2 NA TRBV9 TGTGCCAGCAGCGTACAGGGAGCCCCAGGCTATGGCTACACCTTC CASSVQGAPGYGYTF
NA TRBJ2-5 TRBD2 TRBV5-4 TGTGCCAGCAGGCAGGGACTAGCGGGAGGTGATTTCCAAGAGACCCAGTACTTC CASRQGLAGGDFQETQYF
NA TRBJ1-5 TRBD1 TRBV10-3 TGTGCCATCAGAGCTACAGGGGACAGCAATCAGCCCCAGCATTTT CAIRATGDSNQPQHF
NA TRBJ2-5 NA TRBV7-9 TGTGCCAGCAGCTTAACGGCTGGAGAGACCCAGTACTTC CASSLTAGETQYF
NA TRBJ2-2 TRBD2 TRBV4-1 TGCGCCAGCAGCCAAGATCAGCTAGCGGGAGGTCGTGGGGAGCTGTTTTTT CASSQDQLAGGRGELFF
NA TRBJ2-5 TRBD2 TRBV2 TGTGCCAGCAGTGAAGTCCTAGCGGGGGGGGAGACCCAGTACTTC CASSEVLAGGETQYF
NA TRBJ2-3 NA TRBV29-1 TGCAGCGTTGAAGATCTGGACAGACCCACAGATACGCAGTATTTT CSVEDLDRPTDTQYF
NA TRBJ1-1 NA TRBV29-1 TGCAGCGTCATGCGGGGGAACACTGAAGCTTTCTTT CSVMRGNTEAFF
few TRBJ1-1 NA TRBV28 TGTGCCAGCAGTTCATTCTTTGGGAACACTGAAGCTTTCTTT CASSSFFGNTEAFF
NA TRBJ2-7 NA TRBV28 TGTGCCAGCAGTTTGGGACTGAACTCCTACGAGCAGTACTTC CASSLGLNSYEQYF
NA TRBJ1-1 TRBD1 TRBV27 TGTGCCAGCGGGAGGGACAGGGGGCGGACTGAAGCTTTCTTT CASGRDRGRTEAFF
NA TRBJ1-3 NA TRBV7-9 TGTGCCAGCAGCTTAGCCGGGACGCCTGGAAACACCATATATTTT CASSLAGTPGNTIYF
NA TRBJ1-2 NA TRBV2 TGTGCCAGCACTATTACGATGGATACGGGCTATGGCTACACCTTC CASTITMDTGYGYTF
NA TRBJ1-1 NA TRBV5-8 TGTGCCCAAAGCGGACAGAACACTGAAGCTTTCTTT CAQSGQNTEAFF
NA TRBJ2-3 TRBD2 TRBV28 TGTGCCAGCAGTTTTAGCGGGTCGAAGAATACGCAGTATTTT CASSFSGSKNTQYF
NA TRBJ2-5 TRBD1 TRBV28 TGTGCCAGCACTCCGGACAGGGTGATGGAGACCCAGTACTTC CASTPDRVMETQYF
once TRBJ2-3 TRBD1 TRBV10-1 TGCGCCAGCAGTCCACCCGGGACAGGGACAGATACGCAGTATTTT CASSPPGTGTDTQYF
NA TRBJ2-5 TRBD1 TRBV5-4 TGTGCCAGCAGTCGGGGCGGGACAGGGGCCCAAGAGACCCAGTACTTC CASSRGGTGAQETQYF
NA TRBJ2-7 TRBD2 TRBV5-1 TGCGCCAGCAGCTTCGGGACTAGCGGGGGGGGAGAGCAGTACTTC CASSFGTSGGGEQYF
NA TRBJ1-2 TRBD1 TRBV11-2 TGTGCCAGCAGCTTAGTAGCAGGGGGCGCGAATGGCTACACCTTC CASSLVAGGANGYTF
NA TRBJ1-6 TRBD1 TRBV10-2 TGCGCCAGCCGAGACAGGGAGAATTCACCCCTCCACTTT CASRDRENSPLHF
NA TRBJ1-3 NA TRBV15 TGTGCCACCAGCAGAGCCTCAGGGGCAAGAAACACCATATATTTT CATSRASGARNTIYF
medium-sized TRBJ1-3 NA TRBV14 TGTGCCAGCAGCCCCCTTGGAGGCGGAAACACCATATATTTT CASSPLGGGNTIYF
NA TRBJ2-7 NA TRBV11-2 TGTGCCAGCAGCTTAGGACTCAGGGTCAGCTTC CASSLGLRVSF
NA TRBJ1-2 TRBD1 TRBV19 TGTGCCAGTAGTATCAGAGACAGGGATGGCTACACCTTC CASSIRDRDGYTF
NA TRBJ2-2 NA TRBV5-1 TGCGCCAGCAGCTTGGTGGGGGGAACCGGGGAGCTGTTTTTT CASSLVGGTGELFF
NA TRBJ2-1 TRBD2 TRBV15 TGTGCCACCAGCAGAGAAGCGGGGGTCTACAATGAGCAGTTCTTC CATSREAGVYNEQFF
once TRBJ2-1 TRBD2 TRBV11-3 TGTGCCAGCAGTCGTTCGGCTAGCGGCTCCTACAATGAGCAGTTCTTC CASSRSASGSYNEQFF
once TRBJ2-2 NA TRBV27 TGTGCCAGCAGTGCGACTAGGCAGGAAACCGGGGAGCTGTTTTTT CASSATRQETGELFF
NA TRBJ1-1 NA TRBV7-2 TGTGCCAGCAGCCCCCCGACAGACACTGAAGCTTTCTTT CASSPPTDTEAFF
NA TRBJ2-1 NA TRBV10-3 TGTGCCATCAGTGAAGGCAGCCTAACCACAACCAGCTACAATGAGCAGTTCTTC CAISEGSLTTTSYNEQFF